The 10 T cell receptor beta chains reported below all come from one sample, sequenced in a study of cytomegalovirus exposure and HLA in healthy donors. The primer mix had 60 Vbeta and 13 Jbeta primers. Profiling relied on immunoSEQ multiplex PCR, and the TCRdb table lists in-frame clones only, not all of them. Among about 170,000 clones listed, around 73% were seen once. Sequenced material: PBMCs. The receptor set was obtained from a woman aged 18 to 35 in good health and CMV-seropositive.

This rearrangement joins TRBV7-7 to TRBJ2-7, with D possibly TRBD2 on 5 matching bases. The CDR3 spans 14 residues. Looked up from germline, CDR1 is SSHAT and CDR2 is FNYEAQ (reference sequence). CDR3 nucleotide sequence: TGTGCTAGCGCCCCCCCCCTCAGTTACTACGAGCAGTACTTC. Its protein is CASAPPLSYYEQYF.

The CDR3 DNA reads as TGTGCCAGTACCGCCTCCGGGACAGGGCTTTCCTACGAGCAGTACTTC. It codes for CASTASGTGLSYEQYF. The rearrangement uses TRBV19 and TRBJ2-7, with TRBD1 matching over 9 bases. The CDR3 runs 16 residues. Per germline, CDR1 LNHDA and CDR2 SQIVND (reference sequence). After removal of 7 bases from V and 1 base from J, the junction contained 11 bases not matched to a gene.

As for this clone: The sample has other DNA sequences that encode this CDR3 too. The V call is TRBV6-4, the J call TRBJ2-3; 11 bases are shared with TRBD2. Losses at the gene ends were 0 bases for V and 3 bases for J; bases not matched to a gene: 2. The CDR3 loop spans 16 amino acids. Germline V lookup: CDR1 MRHNA, CDR2 SNTAGT. The CDR3 nucleotides read TGTGCCAGCAGTGACTCTAGCGGGGGGGCTACAGATACGCAGTATTTT. It codes for CASSDSSGGATDTQYF.

This chain links TRBV7-8 with TRBJ2-2; D call uncertain. Germline V gives CDR1 SGHVS, CDR2 FQNEAQ. CDR3 length: 14 residues. Trimming shortened V by 2 bases and J by 4 bases, and 8 bases separated the two germline ends. In DNA, the CDR3 is TGTGCCAGCAGCTTACTTTCCCTCACCGGGGAGCTGTTTTTT. This codes for CASSLLSLTGELFF.

The chain is built from TRBV4-2 and TRBJ2-2; D may be TRBD2 (6 bases). The CDR3 runs 14 residues. Per the germline V gene, CDR1 is LGHNA and CDR2 is YNFKEQ. V was pared by 4 bases and J by 5 bases, with 11 bases between. The CDR3 region has the DNA TGTGCCAGCAGCCCGAATGGAGGGACCGGGGAGCTGTTTTTT. Residues: CASSPNGGTGELFF.

Remarks on this clone: Mismatch with germline at one junction end may stem from a read error. The rearrangement links TRBV7-9 to TRBJ2-7, with TRBD1 matching 9 bases. Germline V gene lookup returns CDR1 SEHNR and CDR2 FQNEAQ (reference sequence). The length of the CDR3 is 15 residues. The CDR3 loop is CSSSAPGTGIYEQYF. The CDR3 DNA is TGTTCCAGCAGCGCACCCGGGACAGGGATCTACGAGCAGTACTTC.

V usage is TRBV11-1 and J usage is TRBJ2-5; 9 bases align to TRBD2. The CDR3 loop spans 13 amino acids. V gave up 10 bases and J gave up 5 bases; unmatched junction bases: 8. Per germline, CDR1 SGHAT and CDR2 FQDESV (reference sequence). The CDR3 region is CATYSGGMETQYF. The CDR3 DNA reads as TGTGCCACGTATAGCGGGGGTATGGAGACCCAGTACTTC.

This rearrangement joins TRBV19 to TRBJ2-5, with a weak D call TRBD1 (6 bases). V shed 4 bases and J shed 1 base, with 10 bases lying between them. CDR3 length: 14 amino acids. Germline-derived CDR1 and CDR2 are LNHDA and SQIVND (reference sequence). The CDR3 loop reads CASSSDRRQETQYF. CDR3 nucleotides: TGTGCCAGTAGTAGCGACAGGCGCCAAGAGACCCAGTACTTC.

The chain employs TRBV28 and TRBJ2-1, with 11 bases aligning to TRBD2. V shed 3 bases and J 10 bases; nucleotides not matched to a gene: 8. There are 15 residues in the CDR3. From germline, CDR1 is MDHEN and CDR2 SYDVKM. The CDR3 DNA reads as TGTGCCAGCAGTTTGGGGGCTAGCGGGGGGAAGGAGCAGTTCTTC. Its translation: CASSLGASGGKEQFF.

The chain is built from TRBV7-8 and TRBJ1-3, with a tentative D call TRBD1 (5 bases). The CDR3 totals 15 residues. The V gene's germline CDR1 is SGHVS and CDR2 FQNEAQ. Trimming cost V 3 bases and J 0 bases, with 9 bases left between them. The CDR3 DNA reads TGTGCCAGCAGCTTTTCGGACAACTCTGGAAACACCATATATTTT. It is translated as CASSFSDNSGNTIYF.